The clone carrying this T cell receptor beta chain was recorded only once. The antigen remains undetermined. The time point: 4-8 weeks after completion of therapy. These data come from a study of T cell therapy after organ transplantation. Findings and caveats of the study: Post-therapy CD8 clonality change correlated inversely with pretherapy clonality.

The method was immunoSEQ multiplex PCR; TCRdb's version includes in-frame clones alone and lacks a portion of them. This sample carries 2,500 to 3,500 clones, 70% to 90% of them seen once, and the ten largest clones take around 47%. This CDR3 contains 15 residues. V was shortened by 6 bases and J by 0 bases, with 11 bases between the two germline ends. From germline, CDR1 is ENHRY and CDR2 SYGVKD. Sequencing used CD8+ T cells from blood, obtained after autologous CMV-specific T cell therapy. The chain is built from TRBV10-3 and TRBJ2-2, with unresolved D. The sequence was collected from a human patient who had received a solid organ transplant and had CMV disease. Part of the T cell pool may stem from the graft donor. The CDR3 bases are TGTGCCATCAGACCTGACTGGACGAACACCGGGGAGCTGTTTTTT. It is translated as CAIRPDWTNTGELFF.